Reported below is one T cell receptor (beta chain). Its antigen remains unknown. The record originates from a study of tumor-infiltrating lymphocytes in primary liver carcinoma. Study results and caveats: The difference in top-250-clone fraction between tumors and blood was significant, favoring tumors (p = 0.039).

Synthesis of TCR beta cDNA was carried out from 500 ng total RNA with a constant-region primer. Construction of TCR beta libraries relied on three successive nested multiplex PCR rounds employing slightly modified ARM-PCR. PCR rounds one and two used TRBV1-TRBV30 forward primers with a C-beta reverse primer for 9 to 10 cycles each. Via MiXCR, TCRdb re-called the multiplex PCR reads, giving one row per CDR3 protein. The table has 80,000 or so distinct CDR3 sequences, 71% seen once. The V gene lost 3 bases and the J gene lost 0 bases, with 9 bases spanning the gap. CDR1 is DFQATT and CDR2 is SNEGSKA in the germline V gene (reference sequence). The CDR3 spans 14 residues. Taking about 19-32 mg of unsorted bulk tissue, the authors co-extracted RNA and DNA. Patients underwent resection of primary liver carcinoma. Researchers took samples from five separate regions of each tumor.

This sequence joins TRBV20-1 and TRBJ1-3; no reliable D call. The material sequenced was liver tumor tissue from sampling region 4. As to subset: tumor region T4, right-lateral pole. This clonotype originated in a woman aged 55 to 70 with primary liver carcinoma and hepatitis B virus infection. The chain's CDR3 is CSARDGRSGNTIYF. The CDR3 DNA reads TGCAGTGCTAGGGACGGACGCTCTGGAAACACCATATATTTT.